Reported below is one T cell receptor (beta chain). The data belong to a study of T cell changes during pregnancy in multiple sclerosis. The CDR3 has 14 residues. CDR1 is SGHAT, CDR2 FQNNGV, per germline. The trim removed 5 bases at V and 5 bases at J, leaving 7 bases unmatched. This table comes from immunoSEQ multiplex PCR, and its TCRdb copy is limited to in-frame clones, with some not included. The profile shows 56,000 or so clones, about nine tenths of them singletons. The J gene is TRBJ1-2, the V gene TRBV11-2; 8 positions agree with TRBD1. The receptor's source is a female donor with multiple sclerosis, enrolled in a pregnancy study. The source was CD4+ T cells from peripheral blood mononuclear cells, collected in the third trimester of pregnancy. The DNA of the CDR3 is TGTGCCAGCAGCCACGGTGACAGGGGTTATGGCTACACCTTC. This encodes CASSHGDRGYGYTF.